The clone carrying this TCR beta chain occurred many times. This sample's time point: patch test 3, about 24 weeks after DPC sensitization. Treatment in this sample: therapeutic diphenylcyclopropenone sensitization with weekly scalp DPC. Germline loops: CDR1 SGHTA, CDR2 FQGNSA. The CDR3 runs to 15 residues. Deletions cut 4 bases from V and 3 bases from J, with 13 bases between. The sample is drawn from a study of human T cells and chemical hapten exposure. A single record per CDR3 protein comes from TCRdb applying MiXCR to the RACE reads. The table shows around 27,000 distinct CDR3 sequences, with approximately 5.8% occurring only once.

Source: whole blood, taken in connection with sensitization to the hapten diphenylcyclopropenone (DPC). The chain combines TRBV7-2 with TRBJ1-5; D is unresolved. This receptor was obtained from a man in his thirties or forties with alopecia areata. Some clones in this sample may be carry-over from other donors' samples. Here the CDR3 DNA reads TGTGCCAGCAGCTATTTCGTTCAGGTCAATCAGCCCCAGCATTTT. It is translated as CASSYFVQVNQPQHF.